This T cell receptor (beta chain) was documented in a study of blood T cell repertoires in COVID-19. Germline lookup yields CDR1 SGHTA and CDR2 FQGNSA. Trimming removed 0 bases at V and 0 bases at J, with 13 bases between. The CDR3 consists of 17 residues. Only in-frame clones appear in the TCRdb table, and some are missing; sequencing was by immunoSEQ multiplex PCR. The sample holds fewer than 350,000 clones, around 85% seen once. Clinical history reported by participants formed the basis on which cohorts were assigned. What the recovered Cohort 3 donors had was two negative PCRs, clearance, or symptom resolution.

The sequence was obtained from a woman aged 45-59 years who had recovered from COVID-19. Sequenced input: PBMCs or T cells enriched from blood (not recorded which). J is TRBJ2-3 and V is TRBV7-2, with unresolved D. CDR3 region: CASSLALTSTSTDTQYF. For the CDR3, the DNA is TGTGCCAGCAGCTTAGCGTTAACTTCAACTAGCACAGATACGCAGTATTTT.